This entry concerns a single T cell receptor beta chain. The CDR3 covers 14 residues. Per germline, CDR1 WNHNN and CDR2 SYGVQD (reference sequence). The V and J ends lost 3 bases and 1 base respectively, with 9 bases between them. Profiling relied on immunoSEQ multiplex PCR, and the TCRdb table lists in-frame clones only, not all of them. The sample yields 150,000 or so clones, 75% to 90% seen once. This record belongs to a study of blood T cell repertoires in COVID-19. The source of this sequence is a man aged 18 to 29 with COVID-19, enrolled during active disease. V gene TRBV10-1 combines with J gene TRBJ2-5, with D maybe TRBD2 (5 bases). Sequencing was done on a sample of peripheral blood. CDR3 sequence: CASSDGISQETQYF. In DNA, the CDR3 is TGCGCCAGCAGTGACGGGATATCCCAAGAGACCCAGTACTTC.